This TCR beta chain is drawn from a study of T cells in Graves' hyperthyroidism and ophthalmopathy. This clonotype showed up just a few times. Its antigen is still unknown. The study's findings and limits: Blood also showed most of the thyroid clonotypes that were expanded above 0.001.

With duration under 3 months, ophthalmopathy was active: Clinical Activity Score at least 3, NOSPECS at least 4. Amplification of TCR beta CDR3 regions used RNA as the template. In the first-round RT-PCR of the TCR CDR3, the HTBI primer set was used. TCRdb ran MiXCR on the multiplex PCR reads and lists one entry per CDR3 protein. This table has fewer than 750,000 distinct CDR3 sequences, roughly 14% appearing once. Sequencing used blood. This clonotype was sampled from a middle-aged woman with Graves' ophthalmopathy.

The DNA for the CDR3 is TGTGCCAGCGGTGCTAGCGGGAAGCGTGCGTACTTC. Its translation is CASGASGKRAYF. The rearrangement uses TRBV2 and TRBJ2-7, with 9 bases that match TRBD2. CDR3 length: 12 amino acids. The trim removed 8 bases at V and 12 bases at J, leaving 11 bases unmatched. The germline gives CDR1 SNHLY, CDR2 FYNNEI.